This T cell receptor beta chain was obtained from a study of TIL therapy for anti-PD-1-resistant metastatic lung cancer. About the research overall: Tumors had a median PD-L1 proportion score of about 6.6%.

Specified time point: pre-treatment sample, taken before nivolumab and TIL therapy. The libraries were made with immunoSEQ v3. Each library reached some 2 million read pairs, or about 4.5-6.5 million at deep level. The method was immunoSEQ multiplex PCR; TCRdb's version includes in-frame clones alone and lacks a portion of them. Found here are 15,000 to 20,000 clones, 80% to 90% of them singletons; the top ten hold about 2.2%. The ends were cut back, 2 bases at V and 5 bases at J, with 16 bases in the middle. This CDR3 spans 15 amino acids. Germline CDR1 reads SQVTM; CDR2 reads ANQGSEA. This receptor was taken from a person between 30 and 79 years old with non-small cell lung cancer. The material was blood, obtained at baseline. V and J are TRBV29-1 and TRBJ1-5, with a weak D call TRBD1 (6 bases). CDR3 residues: CSVEYFGQRYQPQHF. CDR3 in DNA: TGCAGCGTTGAATACTTCGGACAGAGATATCAGCCCCAGCATTTT.